What follows are 26 T cell receptor beta chains derived from one specimen sequenced in a study of T cells in Graves' hyperthyroidism and ophthalmopathy. TCR beta CDR3 regions were amplified from RNA transcripts. Researchers ran a first-round RT-PCR on the TCR CDR3 using the HTBI primer set. TCRdb re-called the multiplex PCR reads through MiXCR, storing one row per CDR3 protein. The sample records about 560,000 distinct CDR3 sequences, about a sixth being singletons. Sequencing was carried out using blood. Receptor source: a woman under 30 with Graves' hyperthyroidism.

V usage is TRBV6-2 or TRBV6-3 and J usage is TRBJ1-1; 7 nucleotides align to TRBD1. Germline CDR1 and CDR2: MNHEY and SVGEGT. The CDR3 sequence is 14 residues long. With 6 bases clipped from V and 5 bases from J, the junction kept 9 bases outside the gene matches. The CDR3 spells CASSNIQGGTEAFF. CDR3 nucleotides: TGTGCCAGCAGCAACATTCAGGGGGGGACTGAAGCTTTCTTT.

This clonotype was seen ten or more times. V and J are TRBV20-1 and TRBJ2-7; D might be TRBD1 (6 bases). Germline V lookup: CDR1 DFQATT, CDR2 SNEGSKA (reference sequence). CDR3 length: 12 amino acids. V was shortened by 5 bases and J by 5 bases, with 13 bases between the two germline ends. CDR3 residues: CSAGDTSNEQYF. The CDR3 nucleotides are TGCAGTGCTGGGGACACGTCCAACGAGCAGTACTTC.

This clonotype was seen more than once but under ten times. This chain connects TRBV3-1 to TRBJ2-3; D may be TRBD2 (5 bases). Trimming took off 0 bases at V and 2 bases at J, with 12 bases between the two ends. Germline V CDR1 and CDR2: LGHDT, YNNKEL (reference sequence). The CDR3 has 16 residues. CDR3 DNA: TGTGCCAGCAGCCAAGAATGGCTAGCAGACACAGATACGCAGTATTTT. It translates to CASSQEWLADTDTQYF.

This clonotype was observed a few times. The chain is built from TRBV19 and TRBJ2-6; D uncertain. There are 15 residues in the CDR3. V dropped 6 bases and J dropped 6 bases, with 15 bases sitting between them. The germline gives CDR1 LNHDA, CDR2 SQIVND (reference sequence). The DNA for the CDR3 is TGTGCCAGTAGCAGGAACCCCAGGCCGGCCAACGTCCTGACTTTC. Its translation: CASSRNPRPANVLTF. Variable domain in full (rest from reference TRBV19 and TRBJ2-6): DGGITQSPKYLFRKEGQNVTLSCEQNLNHDAMYWYRQDPGQGLRLIYYSQIVNDFQKGDIAEGYSVSREKKESFPLTVTSAQKNPTAFYLCASSRNPRPANVLTFGAGSRLTVL.

The chain has TRBV4-1 and TRBJ2-2; D could derive from TRBD1 or TRBD2 (6 bases each). This CDR3 is 17 amino acids long. Germline V gene lookup returns CDR1 MGHRA and CDR2 YSYEKL. V was pared by 0 bases and J by 7 bases, with 18 bases between. The CDR3 reads CASSQEIWGALGGELFF. CDR3 nucleotide sequence: TGCGCCAGCAGCCAAGAAATATGGGGGGCGCTTGGCGGGGAGCTGTTTTTT.

This clonotype appeared a few times. The rearrangement uses TRBV4-1 and TRBJ2-7; 9 nucleotides match TRBD1. The J segment lost 2 bases and the V segment lost 2 bases, leaving 13 bases of the junction unmatched. Germline CDR1 and CDR2: MGHRA and YSYEKL. This CDR3 contains 18 residues. CDR3 residues: CASSQKDLRTGVAYEQYF. The CDR3 DNA sequence: TGCGCCAGCAGCCAAAAAGACTTAAGGACAGGGGTCGCCTACGAGCAGTACTTC.

V usage is TRBV18 and J usage is TRBJ2-7; either TRBD1 or TRBD2 may supply D (6 bases each). The CDR3 consists of 18 residues. The germline CDR1 and CDR2 sequences are KGHSH and LQKENI. The V and J ends lost 3 bases and 2 bases respectively, with 23 bases between them. CDR3 protein: CASSPGGKRGLQAYEQYF. The CDR3 coding sequence is TGTGCCAGCTCACCGGGGGGCAAACGGGGCCTCCAGGCCTACGAGCAGTACTTC.

This rearrangement joins TRBV6-1 to TRBJ2-7; D unclear. The germline gives CDR1 MNHNS, CDR2 SASEGT. The CDR3 spans 11 residues. CDR3 nucleotide sequence: TGTGCTCTTTCTCCTAAGGACGAGCAGTACTTC. As protein: CALSPKDEQYF.

The chain has TRBV6-1 and TRBJ1-5; D call uncertain. Trimming took 2 bases from V and 3 from J, leaving 8 bases between them. The CDR3 runs 14 residues. The germline V gene encodes CDR1 MNHNS and CDR2 SASEGT. The CDR3: CASSETGNNQPQHF. The CDR3 coding sequence is TGTGCCAGCAGTGAAACCGGGAACAATCAGCCCCAGCATTTT.

This clonotype was picked up many times. The chain is built from TRBV29-1 and TRBJ2-3; maybe TRBD1 (6 bases). Trimming removed 7 bases from V and 4 bases from J, with 9 bases in between. This CDR3 is built from 11 residues. Per the germline V gene, CDR1 is SQVTM and CDR2 is ANQGSEA. The CDR3 DNA sequence: TGCAGCGCCAAGGGGGCAGATACGCAGTATTTT. Translation: CSAKGADTQYF.

Comment on this clonotype: A single base separates this from a much larger clone, so it may be a read error. This sequence joins TRBV7-9 and TRBJ2-5; possibly TRBD1 for D (6 bases). The J call may be wrong; the DNA end is better matched by TRBJ2-1. The CDR3 loop spans 16 amino acids. Germline CDR1 SEHNR, CDR2 FQNEAQ (reference sequence). DNA for the CDR3: TGTGCCAGCAGCTTCCCCAAGACAGGAGCCCAAGAGACCCAGTTCTTC. Its translation is CASSFPKTGAQETQFF.

This clonotype was counted at least ten times. The chain recombines TRBV6-2 or TRBV6-3 with TRBJ1-5, with unresolved D. V was pared by 4 bases and J by 7 bases, with 8 bases between. The CDR3 runs to 12 residues. Per the germline V gene, CDR1 is MNHEY and CDR2 is SVGEGT. CDR3 in amino acids: CASSWSGQPQHF. The CDR3 DNA reads TGTGCCAGCAGTTGGTCCGGACAGCCCCAGCATTTT.

Only a few counts were recorded for this clonotype. The V call is TRBV18, the J call TRBJ1-1; 11 nucleotides align to TRBD1. J was trimmed by 7 bases and V by 6 bases; bases with no gene match: 10. Germline CDR1 and CDR2: KGHSH and LQKENI. The CDR3 has 15 residues. The CDR3 DNA is TGTGCCAGCTCGCTCGGACAGGGGGCTTGGGGTGAAGCTTTCTTT. It translates to CASSLGQGAWGEAFF.

The chain combines TRBV20-1 with TRBJ1-4; 8 bases match TRBD1. V was pared by 2 bases and J by 8 bases, with 7 bases of the junction left unmatched. CDR1 and CDR2 from the germline V gene are DFQATT and SNEGSKA (reference sequence). The CDR3 totals 14 residues. CDR3 in amino acids: CSARPTGVEEKLFF. Here the CDR3 DNA reads TGCAGTGCTAGACCGACAGGGGTCGAGGAAAAACTGTTTTTT.

This clonotype was recorded at least ten times. The chain uses TRBV6-2 or TRBV6-3 and TRBJ1-1; D is undetermined. The CDR3 runs to 17 residues. Germline CDR1 is MNHEY and CDR2 is SVGEGT. V gave up 2 bases and J gave up 0 bases, with 16 bases separating them. CDR3 sequence: CASSYRPARSMNTEAFF. CDR3 nucleotides: TGTGCCAGCAGTTACCGCCCGGCGCGGAGCATGAACACTGAAGCTTTCTTT.

This chain connects TRBV4-2 to TRBJ2-5; 8 bases map to TRBD2. V was pared by 0 bases and J by 5 bases, with 8 bases of the junction left unmatched. The CDR3 is 16 amino acids. The germline gives CDR1 LGHNA, CDR2 YNFKEQ. CDR3 coding DNA: TGTGCCAGCAGCCAAGAAGGCCCAGCTAGCGGGGAGACCCAGTACTTC. This codes for CASSQEGPASGETQYF.

This clonotype was counted ten times or more. V and J are TRBV24-1 and TRBJ2-5; 8 bases match TRBD2. CDR3 length: 15 residues. Trimming removed 5 bases from V and 4 bases from J; junction bases left unmatched: 8. The V gene's germline CDR1 is KGHDR and CDR2 SFDVKD. The CDR3 sequence is CATSGEPGLVETQYF. The CDR3 DNA reads as TGTGCCACCAGTGGTGAGCCGGGACTAGTAGAGACCCAGTACTTC.

This clonotype was counted ten times or more. The rearrangement joins TRBV7-2 to TRBJ2-3; D remains ambiguous. V was shortened by 8 bases and J by 5 bases, with 14 bases between the two germline ends. The CDR3 spans 13 residues. CDR1 and CDR2 from the germline V gene are SGHTA and FQGNSA. Here the CDR3 reads CASASDPRDTQYF. DNA for the CDR3: TGTGCCAGCGCATCGGACCCGAGAGATACGCAGTATTTT.

The rearrangement joins TRBV20-1 to TRBJ1-1, with unresolved D. V was pared by 1 base and J by 0 bases, with 12 bases between. The CDR3 is 15 amino acids. Germline-derived CDR1 and CDR2 are DFQATT and SNEGSKA (reference sequence). CDR3 nucleotide sequence: TGCAGTGCTAGAGGTGACGATCTAATGAACACTGAAGCTTTCTTT. Translating gives CSARGDDLMNTEAFF.

The sample holds many counts of this clonotype. CDR3 DNA: TGCAGTGCTAGAGGCGGACTAGCGGGGGTCGACAATGAGCAGTTCTTC. Its translation is CSARGGLAGVDNEQFF. The V gene is TRBV20-1, the J gene TRBJ2-1; 13 bases map to TRBD2. V lost 1 base to trimming and J lost 5 bases; unmatched junction nucleotides: 5. CDR3 length: 16 amino acids. The V gene's germline CDR1 is DFQATT and CDR2 SNEGSKA (reference sequence).

The chain links TRBV6-1 to TRBJ1-2; D is unclear. Germline V gene lookup returns CDR1 MNHNS and CDR2 SASEGT. V was shortened by 3 bases and J by 6 bases, with 8 bases between the two germline ends. The CDR3 has 12 amino acids. The CDR3 DNA follows: TGTGCCAGCAGTGATACTGGGAATGGCTACACCTTC. This sequence encodes CASSDTGNGYTF.

This clonotype was observed many times. The chain joins TRBV19 to TRBJ1-5; D perhaps matches TRBD1 (5 bases). The CDR3 length is 16 residues. Germline V gives CDR1 LNHDA, CDR2 SQIVND (reference sequence). V lost 0 bases to trimming and J lost 2 bases, with 11 bases between them. CDR3 residues: CASSIEGQGGNQPQHF. As DNA, the CDR3 is TGTGCCAGTAGTATAGAAGGTCAGGGTGGCAATCAGCCCCAGCATTTT. Using reference TRBV19 and TRBJ1-5 for the parts outside the CDR3, the full variable domain is DGGITQSPKYLFRKEGQNVTLSCEQNLNHDAMYWYRQDPGQGLRLIYYSQIVNDFQKGDIAEGYSVSREKKESFPLTVTSAQKNPTAFYLCASSIEGQGGNQPQHFGDGTRLSIL.

This clonotype came up many times. The rearrangement joins TRBV20-1 to TRBJ2-3; 8 bases agree with TRBD2. The CDR3 spans 15 residues. CDR1 DFQATT and CDR2 SNEGSKA come from the germline V gene (reference sequence). Trimming at V came to 5 bases and at J to 3 bases, leaving 10 bases not matched to a gene. This CDR3 is CSAGGGAGGTDTQYF. For the CDR3, the DNA is TGCAGTGCTGGGGGTGGGGCGGGAGGAACAGATACGCAGTATTTT.

This clonotype appeared many times. V and J are TRBV12-3 or TRBV12-4 and TRBJ2-3; D ambiguous. The CDR3 has 14 amino acids. V shed 4 bases and J shed 3 bases, with 11 bases lying between them. The CDR3 nucleotides read TGTGCCAGCAGTTCACTCTCTAGTACAGATACGCAGTATTTT. Protein sequence: CASSSLSSTDTQYF.

The J gene is TRBJ1-6, the V gene TRBV3-1; D uncertain. This CDR3 contains 13 residues. The germline V and J ends were trimmed by 0 bases and 14 bases, with 11 bases remaining between them. Germline CDR1 LGHDT, CDR2 YNNKEL (reference sequence). CDR3 DNA: TGTGCCAGCAGCCAAGATGCCCAAATGGCCCTCCACTTT. Amino acid sequence: CASSQDAQMALHF.

This CDR3 reads CSVGTGEKEYF. The CDR3, as DNA: TGCAGCGTTGGGACAGGCGAAAAGGAGTATTTT. The chain joins TRBV29-1 to TRBJ2-3; 7 nucleotides match TRBD1. CDR1 and CDR2 from the germline V gene are SQVTM and ANQGSEA. The CDR3 loop spans 11 amino acids. The V segment lost 4 bases and the J segment 13 bases; nucleotides outside the gene matches: 8.